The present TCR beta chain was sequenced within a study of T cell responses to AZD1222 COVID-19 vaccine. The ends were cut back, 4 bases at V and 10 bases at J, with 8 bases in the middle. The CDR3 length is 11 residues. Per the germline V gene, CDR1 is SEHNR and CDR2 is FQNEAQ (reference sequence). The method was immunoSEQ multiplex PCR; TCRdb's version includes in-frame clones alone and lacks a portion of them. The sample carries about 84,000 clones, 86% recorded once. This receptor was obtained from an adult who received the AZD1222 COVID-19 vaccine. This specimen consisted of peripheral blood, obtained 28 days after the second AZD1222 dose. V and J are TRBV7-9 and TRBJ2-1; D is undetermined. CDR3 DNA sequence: TGTGCCAGCAGCTACAGCCCCGAGCAGTTCTTC. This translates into CASSYSPEQFF. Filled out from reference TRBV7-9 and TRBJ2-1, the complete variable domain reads DTGVSQNPRHKITKRGQNVTFRCDPISEHNRLYWYRQTLGQGPEFLTYFQNEAQLEKSRLLSDRFSAERPKGSFSTLEIQRTEQGDSAMYLCASSYSPEQFFGPGTRLTVL.